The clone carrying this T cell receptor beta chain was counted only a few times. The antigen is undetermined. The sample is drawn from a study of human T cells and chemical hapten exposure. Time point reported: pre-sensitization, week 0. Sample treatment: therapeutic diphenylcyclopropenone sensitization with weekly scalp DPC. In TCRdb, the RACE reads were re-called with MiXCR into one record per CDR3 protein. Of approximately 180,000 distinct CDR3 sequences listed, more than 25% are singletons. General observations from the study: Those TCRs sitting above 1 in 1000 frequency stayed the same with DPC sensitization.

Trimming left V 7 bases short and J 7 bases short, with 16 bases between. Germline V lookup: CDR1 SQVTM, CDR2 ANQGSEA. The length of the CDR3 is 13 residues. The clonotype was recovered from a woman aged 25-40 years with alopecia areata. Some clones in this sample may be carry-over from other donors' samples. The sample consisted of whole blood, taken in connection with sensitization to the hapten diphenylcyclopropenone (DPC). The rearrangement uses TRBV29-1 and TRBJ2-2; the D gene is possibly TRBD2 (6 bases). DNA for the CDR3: TGCAGCGCCACCACGGGGGTGGTCGGGGAGCTGTTTTTT. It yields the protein CSATTGVVGELFF.